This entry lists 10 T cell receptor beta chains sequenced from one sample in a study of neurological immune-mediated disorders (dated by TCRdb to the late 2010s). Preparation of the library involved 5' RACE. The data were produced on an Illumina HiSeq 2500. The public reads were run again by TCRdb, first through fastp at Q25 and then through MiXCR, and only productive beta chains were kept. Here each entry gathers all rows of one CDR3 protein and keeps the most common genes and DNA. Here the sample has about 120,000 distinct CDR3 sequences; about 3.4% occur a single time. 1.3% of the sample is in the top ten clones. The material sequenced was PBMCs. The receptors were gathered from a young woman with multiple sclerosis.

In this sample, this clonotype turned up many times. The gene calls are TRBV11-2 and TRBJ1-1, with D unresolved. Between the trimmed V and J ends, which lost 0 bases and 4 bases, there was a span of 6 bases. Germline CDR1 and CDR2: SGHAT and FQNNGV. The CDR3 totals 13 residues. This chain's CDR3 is CASSLDPGTEAFF. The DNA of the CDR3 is TGTGCCAGCAGCTTAGATCCGGGCACTGAAGCTTTCTTT.

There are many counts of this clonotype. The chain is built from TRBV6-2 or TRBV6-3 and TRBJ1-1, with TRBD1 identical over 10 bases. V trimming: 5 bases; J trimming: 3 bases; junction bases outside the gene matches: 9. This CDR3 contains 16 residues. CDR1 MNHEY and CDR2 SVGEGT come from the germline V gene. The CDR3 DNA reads TGTGCCAGCAGTCCACGGGACAGGGGTTTTGACACTGAAGCTTTCTTT. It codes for CASSPRDRGFDTEAFF.

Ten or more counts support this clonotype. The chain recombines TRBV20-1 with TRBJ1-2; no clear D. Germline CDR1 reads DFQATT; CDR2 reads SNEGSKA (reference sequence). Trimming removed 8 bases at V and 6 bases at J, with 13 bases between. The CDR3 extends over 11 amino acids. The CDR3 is CSSRSSNGYTF. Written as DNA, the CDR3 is TGCAGTTCGAGGAGTTCTAATGGCTACACCTTC.

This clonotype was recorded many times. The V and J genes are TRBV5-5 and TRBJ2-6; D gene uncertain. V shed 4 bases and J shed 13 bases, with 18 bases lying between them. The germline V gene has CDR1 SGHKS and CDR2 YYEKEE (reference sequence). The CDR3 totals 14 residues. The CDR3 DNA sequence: TGTGCCAGCAGCATGATAATCGTCACGGAGGTCCTGACTTTC. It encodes CASSMIIVTEVLTF.

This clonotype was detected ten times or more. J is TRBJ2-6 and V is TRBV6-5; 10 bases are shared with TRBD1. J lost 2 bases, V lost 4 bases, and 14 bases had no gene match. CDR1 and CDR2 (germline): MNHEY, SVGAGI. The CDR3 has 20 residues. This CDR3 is CASSSARTGGLGTGANVLTF. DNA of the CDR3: TGTGCCAGCAGTTCGGCTCGGACAGGGGGTCTTGGCACTGGGGCCAACGTCCTGACTTTC.

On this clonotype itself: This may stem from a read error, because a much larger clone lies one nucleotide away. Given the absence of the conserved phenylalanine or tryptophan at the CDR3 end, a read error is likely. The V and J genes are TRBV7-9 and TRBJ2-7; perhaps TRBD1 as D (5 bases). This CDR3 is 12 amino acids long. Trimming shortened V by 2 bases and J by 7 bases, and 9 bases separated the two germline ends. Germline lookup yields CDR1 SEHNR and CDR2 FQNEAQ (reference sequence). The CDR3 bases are TGTGCCAGCAGCTTAACGACAGCTGAGCAGTACATC. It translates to CASSLTTAEQYI.

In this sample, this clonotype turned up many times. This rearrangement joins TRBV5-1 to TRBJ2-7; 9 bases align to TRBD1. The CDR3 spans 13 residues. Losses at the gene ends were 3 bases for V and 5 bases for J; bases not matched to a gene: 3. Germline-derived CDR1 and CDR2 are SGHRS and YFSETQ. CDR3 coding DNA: TGCGCCAGCAGCTCGGGACAGGGAAACGAGCAGTACTTC. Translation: CASSSGQGNEQYF. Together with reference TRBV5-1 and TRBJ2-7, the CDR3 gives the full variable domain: KAGVTQTPRYLIKTRGQQVTLSCSPISGHRSVSWYQQTPGQGLQFLFEYFSETQRNKGNFPGRFSGRQFSNSRSEMNVSTLELGDSALYLCASSSGQGNEQYFGPGTRLTVT.

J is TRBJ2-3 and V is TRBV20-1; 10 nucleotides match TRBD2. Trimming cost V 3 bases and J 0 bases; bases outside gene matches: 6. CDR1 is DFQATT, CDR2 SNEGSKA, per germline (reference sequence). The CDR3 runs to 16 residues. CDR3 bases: TGCAGTGCTAGTAGGGGACTAGCGCCTAGCACAGATACGCAGTATTTT. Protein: CSASRGLAPSTDTQYF.

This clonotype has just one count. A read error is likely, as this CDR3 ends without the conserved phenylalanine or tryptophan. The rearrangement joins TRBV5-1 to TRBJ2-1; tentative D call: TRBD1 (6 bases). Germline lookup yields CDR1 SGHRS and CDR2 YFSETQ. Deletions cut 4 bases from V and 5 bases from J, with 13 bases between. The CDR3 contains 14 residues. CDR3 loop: CASSLDRSHNEQFN. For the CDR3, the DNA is TGCGCCAGCAGCCTTGACAGGTCGCACAATGAGCAGTTCAAC.

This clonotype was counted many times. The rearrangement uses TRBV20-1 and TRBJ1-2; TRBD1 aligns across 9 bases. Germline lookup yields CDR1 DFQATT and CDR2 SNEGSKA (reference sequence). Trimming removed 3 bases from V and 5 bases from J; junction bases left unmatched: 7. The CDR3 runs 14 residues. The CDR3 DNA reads TGCAGTGCTAGTAAACAGGGGGCGCGGTATGGCTACACCTTC. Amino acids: CSASKQGARYGYTF.